The 21 T cell receptor beta chains below come from one sample, sequenced in a study of control samples from healthy donors and cancer patients. Assay used: immunoSEQ multiplex PCR; TCRdb lists only in-frame clones, some missing. The sample consists of more than 95,000 clones, roughly nine tenths of them appearing once. The specimen was PBMCs. The receptors derive from a woman between 50 and 59 years old with colorectal cancer.

The V and J genes are TRBV12-3 or TRBV12-4 and TRBJ2-4; possibly TRBD2 for D (5 bases). With 4 bases removed from V and 12 bases from J, the gap between germline ends came to 16 bases. The CDR3 extends over 13 amino acids. The CDR3 is CASSYKPYRDQYF. The CDR3 DNA reads TGTGCCAGCAGTTACAAACCTTATCGGGATCAGTACTTC.

The chain has TRBV28 and TRBJ1-5; the D is unclear. The germline CDR1 and CDR2 sequences are MDHEN and SYDVKM. V shed 6 bases and J shed 6 bases, with 21 bases lying between them. CDR3 size: 16 residues. CDR3 protein: CASSPGMPGYGQPQHF. As DNA, the CDR3 is TGTGCCAGCAGCCCTGGGATGCCGGGGTATGGTCAGCCCCAGCATTTT.

The gene calls are TRBV5-8 and TRBJ2-5; 11 nucleotides match TRBD2. Germline V CDR1 and CDR2: SGHTS, YDEGEE. The CDR3 is 15 residues long. The V gene end was trimmed by 3 bases and the J gene end by 4 bases; junction bases not matched to a gene: 5. DNA of the CDR3: TGTGCCAGCAGCTATGGGACTAGCGGACGAGAGACCCAGTACTTC. Translation: CASSYGTSGRETQYF.

The chain recombines TRBV3-1 (or the pseudogene TRBV3-2) with TRBJ1-4, with D hard to call. Trimming cost V 7 bases and J 0 bases, with 12 bases left between them. Germline V lookup: CDR1 LGHDT, CDR2 YNNKEL (reference sequence). The CDR3 runs 15 residues. CDR3 DNA sequence: TGTGCCAGCAACCCCGGGTCGGCAACTAATGAAAAACTGTTTTTT. It specifies CASNPGSATNEKLFF.

The chain joins TRBV30 to TRBJ2-6; D ambiguous. The ends were cut back, 0 bases at V and 0 bases at J, with 3 bases in the middle. The germline V gene encodes CDR1 GTSNPN and CDR2 SVGIG (reference sequence). The CDR3 extends over 14 amino acids. The CDR3 DNA reads as TGTGCCTGGAGTGTGGGCTCTGGGGCCAACGTCCTGACTTTC. Residues: CAWSVGSGANVLTF.

V is TRBV7-6 and J is TRBJ1-4, with 7 nucleotides matching TRBD1. The germline V gene has CDR1 SGHVS and CDR2 FNYEAQ. The CDR3 has 15 amino acids. J lost 7 bases, V lost 5 bases, and 10 bases had no gene match. The CDR3 here is CASSRFQGVIEKLFF. CDR3 nucleotide sequence: TGTGCCAGCAGCCGCTTCCAGGGGGTGATTGAAAAACTGTTTTTT.

The V and J genes are TRBV18 and TRBJ2-3, with D maybe TRBD1 (7 bases). The CDR3 is 16 residues long. Per germline, CDR1 KGHSH and CDR2 LQKENI. Trimming left V 2 bases short and J 4 bases short, with 16 bases between. The DNA of the CDR3 is TGTGCCAGCTCACCAGTATCCAGGGGGGCCGCAGATACGCAGTATTTT. Its translation is CASSPVSRGAADTQYF.

This clone was seen once. The V call is TRBV18, the J call TRBJ2-1, with TRBD2 matching 7 bases. This CDR3 is built from 13 residues. The V and J ends lost 2 bases and 9 bases, in that order; junction bases with no gene match: 4. Germline V lookup: CDR1 KGHSH, CDR2 LQKENI. The CDR3 bases are TGTGCCAGCTCACCATTCGGGGGGTTTGAGCAGTTCTTC. It codes for CASSPFGGFEQFF.

This clone appeared a single time. The gene calls are TRBV6-5 and TRBJ2-1; TRBD2 matches at 13 bases. The CDR3 is 15 residues long. Germline loops: CDR1 MNHEY, CDR2 SVGAGI. With V trimmed by 3 bases and J by 8 bases, 4 bases remained unmatched. The CDR3 nucleotides are TGTGCCAGCAGTTATGGGACTAGCGGGAAATATGAGCAGTTCTTC. Its protein product is CASSYGTSGKYEQFF.

The V call is TRBV30, the J call TRBJ2-6; no clear D gene. CDR3 length: 15 residues. Between the trimmed V and J ends, which lost 1 base and 0 bases, there was a span of 7 bases. Germline V CDR1 and CDR2: GTSNPN, SVGIG (reference sequence). The CDR3 DNA sequence: TGTGCCTGGAGTGGGCCCAGCTCTGGGGCCAACGTCCTGACTTTC. Translating gives CAWSGPSSGANVLTF.

This clone was recorded only once. This chain links TRBV24-1 with TRBJ2-5; 7 bases map to TRBD1. The CDR3 extends over 17 amino acids. V lost 0 bases, J lost 4 bases, and 10 bases stayed unmatched. Germline values: CDR1 KGHDR, CDR2 SFDVKD. CDR3 sequence: CATSDLQIGQGVETQYF. The CDR3 DNA sequence: TGTGCCACCAGTGATTTGCAAATCGGGCAGGGGGTAGAGACCCAGTACTTC.

The rearrangement links TRBV9 to TRBJ2-5; D is possibly TRBD2 (5 bases). V gave up 0 bases and J gave up 4 bases, with 16 bases separating them. CDR1 and CDR2 (germline): SGDLS, YYNGEE. CDR3 size: 16 residues. In DNA form, the CDR3 reads TGTGCCAGCAGCGTAGAGGTCAGCGGTGGGCGAGAGACCCAGTACTTC. Its protein product is CASSVEVSGGRETQYF.

The chain combines TRBV3-1 (or the pseudogene TRBV3-2) with TRBJ2-7, with D uncertain. Trimming shortened V by 10 bases and J by 5 bases, and 18 bases separated the two germline ends. Germline V CDR1 and CDR2: LGHDT, YNNKEL (reference sequence). This CDR3 region has 13 residues. The CDR3 protein is CATSFMGGNEQYF. CDR3 DNA sequence: TGTGCCACTTCCTTTATGGGTGGCAACGAGCAGTACTTC.

The chain links TRBV7-8 to TRBJ2-1; 9 nucleotides agree with TRBD2. V shed 3 bases and J 13 bases; nucleotides not matched to a gene: 4. There are 12 residues in the CDR3. Germline V gives CDR1 SGHVS, CDR2 FQNEAQ. As DNA, the CDR3 is TGTGCCAGCAGCTTTAGCGGGGGCAATCAGTTCTTC. As protein: CASSFSGGNQFF.

The chain uses TRBV13 and TRBJ1-1; D possibly corresponds to TRBD1 (5 bases). The V gene lost 1 base and the J gene lost 2 bases, with 17 bases spanning the gap. This CDR3 has 17 residues. Per germline, CDR1 PRHDT and CDR2 FYEKMQ (reference sequence). The DNA of the CDR3 is TGTGCCAGCAGCTTAGAGAGTAGGGGCAGAATAAACACTGAAGCTTTCTTT. This codes for CASSLESRGRINTEAFF.

The genes are TRBV19 and TRBJ2-6; D gene uncertain. Trimming removed 5 bases from V and 0 bases from J, with 14 bases in between. Looked up from germline, CDR1 is LNHDA and CDR2 is SQIVND (reference sequence). The CDR3 consists of 17 residues. CDR3 sequence reads: CASSGLSGSSGANVLTF. CDR3 nucleotide sequence: TGTGCCAGTAGTGGCCTCTCCGGTTCCTCTGGGGCCAACGTCCTGACTTTC.

The V gene is TRBV6-1, the J gene TRBJ1-2, with TRBD1 as a possible D gene (5 bases). Germline V gene sequence: CDR1 MNHNS, CDR2 SASEGT. The V end was cut by 3 bases, the J end by 7 bases, with 18 bases between. The CDR3 sequence is 15 residues long. CDR3: CASSEVHGGFSGYTF. The CDR3 region has the DNA TGTGCCAGCAGTGAGGTTCATGGGGGGTTTAGTGGCTACACCTTC.

This sequence joins TRBV10-1 and TRBJ1-1; no reliable D call. Deletions cut 4 bases from V and 1 base from J, with 7 bases between. The CDR3 is 13 amino acids. Germline lookup yields CDR1 WNHNN and CDR2 SYGVQD (reference sequence). CDR3 in amino acids: CASSARANTEAFF. CDR3 DNA sequence: TGCGCCAGCAGTGCGAGGGCGAACACTGAAGCTTTCTTT.

The chain links TRBV4-1 to TRBJ1-2, with D maybe TRBD1 (6 bases). This CDR3 has 15 amino acids. Deletions cut 1 base from V and 0 bases from J, with 9 bases between. The germline V gene encodes CDR1 MGHRA and CDR2 YSYEKL. In DNA form, the CDR3 reads TGCGCCAGCAGCCAAGGGGGGGCAGCTAACTATGGCTACACCTTC. As protein: CASSQGGAANYGYTF.

The chain carries TRBV6-5 and TRBJ1-1; D perhaps matches TRBD1 (6 bases). CDR3 length: 14 residues. The germline V and J ends were trimmed by 6 bases and 4 bases, with 15 bases remaining between them. CDR1 and CDR2 from the germline V gene are MNHEY and SVGAGI. As DNA, the CDR3 is TGTGCCAGCAGCGCTACAGGGAGTGCCACTGAAGCTTTCTTT. Its translation is CASSATGSATEAFF.

This chain links TRBV5-4 with TRBJ2-2; possible D gene TRBD1, 5 bases. The CDR3 runs 14 residues. Germline V gene lookup returns CDR1 SGHNT and CDR2 YYREEE (reference sequence). The V and J ends lost 1 base and 5 bases respectively, with 9 bases between them. CDR3 amino acids: CASSLKTETGELFF. CDR3 DNA sequence: TGTGCCAGCAGCTTGAAGACAGAGACCGGGGAGCTGTTTTTT.